The sequence of this T cell receptor beta chain was determined in a study of OX40 agonist ivuxolimab in advanced cancers. At the level of the whole study: Ivuxolimab, which targeted the costimulatory receptor OX40 (CD134), was an agonistic, fully human IgG2 monoclonal antibody. Prior anti-PD-1, anti-PD-L1 or anti-CTLA-4 therapy was permitted, and approximately 40% of dose-escalation patients had received checkpoint inhibitors. Of the approximately 50 patients in dose escalation, 19 had hepatocellular carcinoma, around 15 had melanoma, 9 had renal cell carcinoma and 9 had head and neck cancer. Partial responses occurred in three dose-escalation patients, of whom one had hepatocellular carcinoma and two had cutaneous melanoma. In the dose-escalation cohort, 82.7% of patients were male, and the mean age was approximately 60 years, with a range of about 23 to 80. The paper describes the monotherapy dose-escalation part (N ≈ 50 patients) of the phase I trial of ivuxolimab. The purpose of peripheral TCRbeta sequencing was to test whether ivuxolimab changed TCR sequence diversity and led to clonal T-cell expansion. Intravenous ivuxolimab was administered to patients every 2 weeks at six dose levels: 0.01, 0.1, 0.3, 1.5, 3 and 10 mg/kg. Study-wide findings and limitations: In the 0.1-3.0 mg/kg groups, partial responders were among the patients with the lowest normalized peripheral clonal expansion, particularly in CD8+ T cells. Antigen specificity was not determined for the clonally expanded peripheral T cells. Low levels of normalized T-cell clonal expansion were also seen in some patients who did not respond. On average, CD8+ T cells showed more expanded clones than CD4+ T cells after ivuxolimab. At doses of 0.1 to 3.0 mg/kg, clonal expansion of both CD4+ and CD8+ blood T cells was observed from baseline to week 6.

Genomic DNA was isolated from the sorted cells so that the TCRbeta CDR3 region could be sequenced. The immunoSEQ Assay was used to sequence the TCRbeta CDR3 regions. TCRdb carries this immuneACCESS record with in-frame sequences only. Its versions omit some clonotypes, under half of them owing to an unresolved V gene in the studies checked, with the rest unexplained. The sample yields over 30,000 clones; 80% to 95% were counted once. The ten biggest clones cover 4% to 5% of the sample. Concerning this clone itself: The antigen this receptor binds is unknown. Base qualities are not provided; no much larger clone lies one nucleotide away.

Patients with autoimmune disease history or receiving systemic immunosuppression were excluded from the trial. Peripheral blood for TCR sequencing was drawn from every dose cohort at baseline, at cycle 4 day 1 and at cycle 7 day 1. Samples came from an open-label, multicenter, first-in-human phase I dose-escalation trial of ivuxolimab. The trial enrolled adults with locally advanced or metastatic head and neck squamous cell, hepatocellular, melanoma or renal cell carcinoma. Before TCR sequencing, CD4+ T cells and CD8+ T cells were sorted from peripheral blood as separate populations. CDR1 and CDR2 are read off the germline V gene as MNHEY and SVGAGI. The germline V and J ends show losses of 7 bases and 6 bases respectively, and no gene match explains 5 bases of the junction. Taken from cysteine to phenylalanine, the CDR3 has 13 residues. The read is trimmed to its CDR3 DNA, 39 bases read in frame from base 1.

This receptor was obtained from an adult with an advanced solid tumor such as melanoma, head and neck, liver or kidney cancer. The starting material was CD4+ or CD8+ T cells sorted from blood, obtained in a trial of the OX40 agonist ivuxolimab. The sequence is built from TRBV6-5 and TRBJ2-7; TRBD1 fits 11 bases in the junction. The DNA sequence is as follows: TGTGCCAGCACTATCGGGACAGGGGGCGAGCAGTACTTC. Translated, it reads CASTIGTGGEQYF.